The entry below gives a single T cell receptor beta chain sequence along with its context. What it recognizes is unknown. This record comes from a study of blood T cells in healthy people across ages. Study as a whole: In model experiments, template switching was able to capture about one barcoded beta molecule for every two T cells that were present.

There were healthy Caucasian individuals from Russia, aged roughly 6 to 90, serving as donors. Study-level results: Expanded clonotype shifts may have been confounded, as the donors had an unknown CMV status.

PCR was performed a second time for about 7 to 12 cycles using a sample-barcoded 5' primer and a J-beta primer mix. TCRdb reprocessed the 5' RACE reads with MiXCR, giving one entry per CDR3 protein. The sample lists about 680,000 distinct CDR3 sequences, around 49% occurring once. The CDR3 length is 12 residues. Deletions cut 3 bases from V and 6 bases from J, with 12 bases between. Germline-derived CDR1 and CDR2 are DFQATT and SNEGSKA (reference sequence). The chain joins TRBV20-1 to TRBJ2-7, with D possibly matching TRBD2 (5 bases). Input material: blood. This TCR came from a woman aged 60 to 75 in good health. The CDR3 protein is CSASGNEFEQYF. For the CDR3, the DNA is TGCAGTGCTAGCGGGAACGAATTCGAGCAGTACTTC.